This is a list of T cell receptor beta chains from one sample in a study of blood T cell repertoires in COVID-19. Method: immunoSEQ multiplex PCR; TCRdb's copy keeps in-frame clones and lacks some. Of around 250,000 clones in the sample, nearly 85% were seen once. The sample was peripheral blood. All receptors derive from a human donor in a cohort sampled during active COVID-19. Both conserved end residues are part of each CDR3. Fields, in order: V gene, clone size, J gene, D gene, CDR3 DNA, CDR3 protein. D genes are given only for firm matches. Size tells how often a clone was seen (once, few, many) or the class of an expanded clone, and some rows leave it out.

V: TRBV30; size: NA; J: TRBJ1-2; D: TRBD1; DNA: TGTGCCAGATACCGGGACAGGGGTGGCTACACCTTC; CDR3: CARYRDRGGYTF
V: TRBV6-5; size: once; J: TRBJ2-2; D: TRBD1; DNA: TGTGCCAGCCGGGACAGGGGGGTCGGGGAGCTGTTTTTT; CDR3: CASRDRGVGELFF
V: TRBV18; size: NA; J: TRBJ2-7; D: TRBD2; DNA: TGTGCCAGCTCACCACGCGGGAGGGAGCTCTTCGAGCAGTACTTC; CDR3: CASSPRGRELFEQYF
V: TRBV9; size: once; J: TRBJ2-3; D: TRBD2; DNA: TGTGCCAGCAGCGGACGCGGGAGGGCCCATTCAGATACGCAGTATTTT; CDR3: CASSGRGRAHSDTQYF
V: TRBV19; size: NA; J: TRBJ2-2; D: NA; DNA: TGTGCCAGTAGTCCACGAGTGCCCACAGGCACCGGGGAGCTGTTTTTT; CDR3: CASSPRVPTGTGELFF
V: TRBV19; size: NA; J: TRBJ2-7; D: TRBD1; DNA: TGTGCCAGTAGTACGGGACAGGCGACGTACTTC; CDR3: CASSTGQATYF
V: TRBV7-2; size: NA; J: TRBJ1-1; D: TRBD1; DNA: TGTGCCAGCAGCCCCGGACAGGTAAGGGGTGAAGCTTTCTTT; CDR3: CASSPGQVRGEAFF
V: TRBV12-5; size: NA; J: TRBJ2-3; D: NA; DNA: TGTGCTAGTGGTTTGGTACCAATAAGTATGGGGTGGCAGGGTACGCAGTATTTT; CDR3: CASGLVPISMGWQGTQYF
V: TRBV4-3; size: many; J: TRBJ2-7; D: TRBD1; DNA: TGCGCCAGCAGCCAGGGACAGGGGGCCTACGAGCAGTACTTC; CDR3: CASSQGQGAYEQYF
V: TRBV4-2; size: NA; J: TRBJ2-4; D: NA; DNA: TGTGCCAGCAGCGACCCGTCGGCGGGCATTCAGTACTTC; CDR3: CASSDPSAGIQYF
V: TRBV18; size: NA; J: TRBJ1-5; D: TRBD1; DNA: TGTGCCAGCTCACCGGGACAGAATCAGCCCCAGCATTTT; CDR3: CASSPGQNQPQHF
V: TRBV28; size: once; J: TRBJ1-1; D: NA; DNA: TGTGCCAGCAGTTTATTAGGCAGGTCTGAAGCTTTCTTT; CDR3: CASSLLGRSEAFF
V: TRBV23-1; size: NA; J: TRBJ2-5; D: TRBD1; DNA: TGCGCCAGCAGTTCGGGACAGGGGGAAGAGACCCAGTACTTC; CDR3: CASSSGQGEETQYF
V: TRBV4-2; size: few; J: TRBJ2-7; D: NA; DNA: TGTGCCAGCAGCCAAGTTCTGCGCGGCGGCTACGAGCAGTACTTC; CDR3: CASSQVLRGGYEQYF
V: TRBV10-3; size: NA; J: TRBJ2-5; D: TRBD1; DNA: TGTGCCATCAGTGGTTGGACAGGGGGCAGGGAGACCCAGTACTTC; CDR3: CAISGWTGGRETQYF
V: TRBV5-4; size: NA; J: TRBJ1-1; D: TRBD1; DNA: TGTGCCAGCAGCCAAATGTCAGGGGGATGGAACACTGAAGCTTTCTTT; CDR3: CASSQMSGGWNTEAFF
V: TRBV4-2; size: NA; J: TRBJ2-5; D: TRBD1; DNA: TGTGCCAGCAGCCGCAAGTCGACAGGGGGCGGAGAGACCCAGTACTTC; CDR3: CASSRKSTGGGETQYF
V: TRBV10-1; size: NA; J: TRBJ2-7; D: TRBD2; DNA: TGCGCCGGACCTAGGTGCAGACCCCTAGCGGGGATCATATCGAGTCAGGCCTACGAGCAGTACTTC; CDR3: CAGPRCRPLAGIISSQAYEQYF
V: TRBV19; size: once; J: TRBJ2-3; D: NA; DNA: TGTGCCAGTAGTGCTGGGAGGGGAGGGGGTGTTATCACAGATACGCAGTATTTT; CDR3: CASSAGRGGGVITDTQYF
V: TRBV11-3; size: NA; J: TRBJ2-5; D: NA; DNA: TGTGCCAGCAGCTTTTTGGGGAGAGGGGAGACCCAGTACTTC; CDR3: CASSFLGRGETQYF
V: TRBV7-8; size: NA; J: TRBJ2-5; D: NA; DNA: TGTGCCAGCACCATGGGGGCAGAGACCCAGTACTTC; CDR3: CASTMGAETQYF
V: TRBV11-2; size: NA; J: TRBJ2-3; D: NA; DNA: TGTGCCAGCAGCTTAGAGTCCCTAGATACGCAGTATTTT; CDR3: CASSLESLDTQYF
V: TRBV27; size: NA; J: TRBJ1-6; D: TRBD1; DNA: TGTGCCAGCAGCGACAGGGTCCGAAATTCACCCCTCCACTTT; CDR3: CASSDRVRNSPLHF
V: TRBV5-4; size: few; J: TRBJ1-2; D: TRBD1; DNA: TGTGCCAGCAGTGGGGGGGACAGGGCTACCTATGGCTACACCTTC; CDR3: CASSGGDRATYGYTF
V: TRBV28; size: NA; J: TRBJ2-5; D: NA; DNA: TGTGCCAGCAGAAGGGGGAATCGGCAAGAGACCCAGTACTTC; CDR3: CASRRGNRQETQYF
V: TRBV6-5; size: NA; J: TRBJ2-3; D: NA; DNA: TGTGCCAGCAGCTTCTGGGGGGAATCAGATACGCAGTATTTT; CDR3: CASSFWGESDTQYF
V: TRBV29-1; size: few; J: TRBJ1-1; D: NA; DNA: TGCAGCGTTATGGAAGTGGGGGGTCTGAACACTGAAGCTTTCTTT; CDR3: CSVMEVGGLNTEAFF
V: TRBV7-2; size: once; J: TRBJ2-7; D: NA; DNA: TGTGCCAGCACGACAGGAATGGGCTACGAGCAGTACTTC; CDR3: CASTTGMGYEQYF
V: TRBV4-2; size: NA; J: TRBJ2-1; D: TRBD1; DNA: TGTGCCAGCAGCCAAGGGAGACAGGGGGCGGGAAATGAGCAGTTCTTC; CDR3: CASSQGRQGAGNEQFF
V: TRBV3-1/TRBV3-2; size: NA; J: TRBJ2-2; D: TRBD1; DNA: TGTGCCAGCAGCCTAAAGCTGACAGGGGTTTTCGCCGGGGAGCTGTTTTTT; CDR3: CASSLKLTGVFAGELFF
V: TRBV3-1/TRBV3-2; size: NA; J: TRBJ2-7; D: TRBD1; DNA: TGTGCCAGCAGCCAAGATTCCAGGACAGGGCTCTACGAGCAGTACTTC; CDR3: CASSQDSRTGLYEQYF
V: TRBV18; size: NA; J: TRBJ1-3; D: NA; DNA: TGTGCCAGCTCACCAGGGCAGGGCGCCGGAAACACCATATATTTT; CDR3: CASSPGQGAGNTIYF
V: TRBV7-2; size: NA; J: TRBJ1-1; D: NA; DNA: TGTGCCAGCAGCCTAGCTGGGGCAGGGGAAGTGGCTTTCTTT; CDR3: CASSLAGAGEVAFF
V: TRBV11-2; size: NA; J: TRBJ1-1; D: NA; DNA: TGTGCCAGCGGGAGTCAGTGGGGGGGGTCCACTGAAGCTTTCTTT; CDR3: CASGSQWGGSTEAFF
V: TRBV29-1; size: NA; J: TRBJ1-3; D: NA; DNA: TGCAGCGTTGAGAACAGCTCTGGAAACACCATATATTTT; CDR3: CSVENSSGNTIYF
V: TRBV7-9; size: NA; J: TRBJ2-2; D: TRBD1; DNA: TGTGCCAGCAGCTTAACAGGGGTGAACGGGGAGCTGTTTTTT; CDR3: CASSLTGVNGELFF
V: TRBV13; size: NA; J: TRBJ2-6; D: NA; DNA: TGTGCCAGCAAGAATCAGGGTCGGTCTGGGGCCAACGTCCTGACTTTC; CDR3: CASKNQGRSGANVLTF
V: TRBV28; size: NA; J: TRBJ1-1; D: TRBD1; DNA: TGTGCCAGCATTAAGACAGGGGGGAGGACTGAAGCTTTCTTT; CDR3: CASIKTGGRTEAFF
V: TRBV11-1; size: NA; J: TRBJ2-7; D: TRBD1; DNA: TGTGCCAGCAGCCATGGACAGGGGGACTCCGAGCAGTACTTC; CDR3: CASSHGQGDSEQYF
V: TRBV10-3; size: NA; J: TRBJ1-4; D: TRBD1; DNA: TGTGCCATCAGTGAGTCTGCAGGGGGTAATGAAAAACTGTTTTTT; CDR3: CAISESAGGNEKLFF
V: TRBV11-2; size: NA; J: TRBJ1-1; D: TRBD1; DNA: TGTGCCAGCAGCTTAGCCTCAGGGGGCACTGAAGCTTTCTTT; CDR3: CASSLASGGTEAFF
V: TRBV25-1; size: NA; J: TRBJ2-7; D: NA; DNA: TGTGCCAGCAGTGAATTCTCTCCCCACAGGGACGAGCAGTACTTC; CDR3: CASSEFSPHRDEQYF
V: TRBV6-2/TRBV6-3; size: NA; J: TRBJ1-6; D: TRBD1; DNA: TGTGCCAGCAGTTACCCTCCAGGGGGCAATTCACCCCTCCACTTT; CDR3: CASSYPPGGNSPLHF
V: TRBV9; size: NA; J: TRBJ1-1; D: NA; DNA: TGTGCCAGCAGCCCCAAAGGAGGGGTTGGGCTCACTGAAGCTTTCTTT; CDR3: CASSPKGGVGLTEAFF